A single sample is the source of the 25 T cell receptor beta chains below, sequenced in a study of T-cell reconstitution after alpha-beta-depleted transplantation in children. Molecular barcoding with unique molecular identifiers was used for the TCRbeta library. Each CDR3 protein gets one entry after TCRdb re-called the PCR reads with MiXCR. Among some 600,000 distinct CDR3 sequences, around 13% were seen once, and the ten largest hold about 2%. Sequences were derived from PBMCs, mostly from graft donor cells, sampled 360 days after TCRalphabeta/CD19-depleted stem cell transplant. The source of these receptors is a male patient aged 5 to 17 who had a stem cell transplant for acute myeloid leukemia, so the T cells may come from the graft donor.

CDR3 region: CASSLLQRDTYYYGYTF. The CDR3 DNA follows: TGTGCCAGCAGCTTACTCCAGAGGGACACCTACTACTATGGCTACACCTTC. The genes are TRBV7-2 and TRBJ1-2; maybe TRBD1 (6 bases). This CDR3 has 17 residues. Germline V gives CDR1 SGHTA, CDR2 FQGNSA. Deletions cut 2 bases from V and 3 bases from J, with 19 bases between.

This clonotype turned up a few times. The rearrangement joins TRBV2 to TRBJ2-5, with D possibly TRBD2 on 5 matching bases. The CDR3 is 11 residues long. V gave up 6 bases and J gave up 7 bases, with 9 bases separating them. Germline loops: CDR1 SNHLY, CDR2 FYNNEI. The CDR3 reads CASRDEGTQYF. CDR3 coding DNA: TGTGCCAGCAGGGACGAGGGGACCCAGTACTTC.

This clonotype has more than one count but fewer than ten. This chain connects TRBV29-1 to TRBJ2-7, with 9 bases matching TRBD1. CDR3 length: 12 amino acids. Germline trimming cut 8 bases from V and 6 bases from J; bases unmatched to any gene: 8. The germline V gene encodes CDR1 SQVTM and CDR2 ANQGSEA. The DNA for the CDR3 is TGCAGCTCCGGGACAGGGTCGGGCGAGCAGTACTTC. This sequence encodes CSSGTGSGEQYF.

This clonotype was seen many times. The chain recombines TRBV20-1 with TRBJ2-1; 11 bases agree with TRBD2. The germline V gene encodes CDR1 DFQATT and CDR2 SNEGSKA (reference sequence). V shed 3 bases and J 8 bases; nucleotides not matched to a gene: 6. The CDR3 spans 14 residues. The CDR3 protein is CSASTSGRADEQFF. CDR3 in DNA: TGCAGTGCTAGTACTAGCGGGAGAGCGGATGAGCAGTTCTTC.

CDR3 DNA sequence: TGTGCCAGCTCACCACCGTGGAACGAGTGGGAGACCCAGTACTTC. Residues: CASSPPWNEWETQYF. The rearrangement links TRBV18 to TRBJ2-5; D call uncertain. Germline assignment: CDR1 KGHSH and CDR2 LQKENI. V shed 0 bases and J shed 5 bases, with 13 bases lying between them. The CDR3 covers 15 residues.

This clonotype came up a few times. The genes are TRBV28 and TRBJ2-3, with D possibly being TRBD1 (8 bases). Germline assignment: CDR1 MDHEN and CDR2 SYDVKM. Trimming left V 5 bases short and J 2 bases short, with 17 bases between. The CDR3 is made up of 16 amino acids. The CDR3 region is CASSGHRGGFTDTQYF. For the CDR3, the DNA is TGTGCCAGCAGTGGACACAGGGGGGGATTCACAGATACGCAGTATTTT.

The J gene is TRBJ2-1, the V gene TRBV6-1, with 8 nucleotides matching TRBD2. The V gene's germline CDR1 is MNHNS and CDR2 SASEGT. CDR3 length equals 14 residues. V lost 6 bases to trimming and J lost 4 bases; unmatched junction nucleotides: 5. CDR3 loop: CASRISGDYNEQFF. The DNA for the CDR3 is TGTGCCAGCAGGATTAGCGGGGATTACAATGAGCAGTTCTTC.

In this sample, this clonotype turned up many times. V usage is TRBV20-1 and J usage is TRBJ2-4; D is possibly TRBD1 (5 bases). Trimming shortened V by 6 bases and J by 4 bases, and 13 bases separated the two germline ends. This CDR3 contains 13 residues. Germline CDR1 reads DFQATT; CDR2 reads SNEGSKA (reference sequence). CDR3 in amino acids: CSAADRAKNIQYF. For the CDR3, the DNA is TGCAGTGCAGCAGACAGAGCTAAAAACATTCAGTACTTC.

The genes are TRBV24-1 and TRBJ2-1; 9 positions agree with TRBD2. V shed 3 bases, J shed 10 bases, and the junction held 12 bases outside the gene matches. Germline CDR1 and CDR2: KGHDR and SFDVKD. The CDR3 loop spans 16 amino acids. For the CDR3, the DNA is TGTGCCACCAGTGATCCCGGCGGGAGGGCCTCCGACGAGCAGTTCTTC. Its protein is CATSDPGGRASDEQFF.

This clonotype came up a few times. The chain joins TRBV19 to TRBJ2-5; D gene unclear. Germline CDR1 is LNHDA and CDR2 is SQIVND (reference sequence). This CDR3 comprises 11 residues. Trimming stripped 3 bases from V and 5 bases from J, with 4 bases between. The chain's CDR3 is CASSMGETQYF. The DNA for the CDR3 is TGTGCCAGTAGTATGGGGGAGACCCAGTACTTC.

This clonotype was counted only a few times. The chain couples TRBV15 to TRBJ2-7; D perhaps matches TRBD1 (5 bases). Trimming took 1 base from V and 0 from J, leaving 10 bases between them. Germline assignment: CDR1 LNHNV and CDR2 YYDKDF (reference sequence). There are 15 residues in the CDR3. This CDR3 is CATSRVRTTSYEQYF. The DNA of the CDR3 is TGTGCCACCAGCAGAGTTCGGACAACCTCCTACGAGCAGTACTTC. The variable domain in full, with the rest retrieved from reference TRBV15 and TRBJ2-7, is DAMVIQNPRYQVTQFGKPVTLSCSQTLNHNVMYWYQQKSSQAPKLLFHYYDKDFNNEADTPDNFQSRRPNTSFCFLDIRSPGLGDTAMYLCATSRVRTTSYEQYFGPGTRLTVT.

This chain links TRBV7-3 with TRBJ2-5; possible D gene TRBD1, 6 bases. From germline, CDR1 is SGHTA and CDR2 FQGTGA. The V gene lost 4 bases and the J gene lost 5 bases, with 11 bases spanning the gap. The CDR3 runs to 13 residues. The CDR3, as DNA: TGTGCCAGCAGCTCGGACAGTCTGGAGACCCAGTACTTC. Translation gives CASSSDSLETQYF.

The chain carries TRBV27 and TRBJ2-7; 9 bases are a match to TRBD1. This CDR3 has 16 residues. Per the germline V gene, CDR1 is MNHEY and CDR2 is SMNVEV (reference sequence). V shed 7 bases and J 0 bases; nucleotides not matched to a gene: 10. The CDR3 nucleotides are TGTGCCAGCAACTGGGGTACAGGGGGCAGCTCCTACGAGCAGTACTTC. Its translation: CASNWGTGGSSYEQYF.

This clonotype was counted between two and nine times. V is TRBV27 and J is TRBJ2-3, with D perhaps TRBD2 (6 bases). The V gene's germline CDR1 is MNHEY and CDR2 SMNVEV (reference sequence). V lost 8 bases and J 4 bases, leaving 13 bases between the germline ends. The CDR3 spans 13 residues. CDR3 residues: CASRRTGADTQYF. CDR3 DNA: TGTGCCAGCCGGAGAACGGGAGCAGATACGCAGTATTTT.

A few counts support this clonotype. The rearrangement joins TRBV28 to TRBJ2-3; 7 nucleotides agree with TRBD2. J gave up 2 bases and V 5 bases, and 7 bases lay outside the gene matches. The CDR3 length is 15 residues. CDR1 and CDR2 from the germline V gene are MDHEN and SYDVKM. CDR3 nucleotide sequence: TGTGCCAGCAGTCAGCGGGGCCCCTTCACAGATACGCAGTATTTT. It codes for CASSQRGPFTDTQYF.

This clonotype has a handful of counts. The chain combines TRBV24-1 with TRBJ2-3; weak D call: TRBD1 (5 bases). CDR3 length: 13 residues. The germline V gene has CDR1 KGHDR and CDR2 SFDVKD. Trimming shortened V by 3 bases and J by 6 bases, and 9 bases separated the two germline ends. The CDR3: CATSDQGSDTQYF. The CDR3 DNA sequence: TGTGCCACCAGTGATCAGGGATCGGATACGCAGTATTTT.

The chain employs TRBV11-1 and TRBJ2-1; 9 positions match TRBD2. CDR1 SGHAT and CDR2 FQDESV come from the germline V gene (reference sequence). This CDR3 is 15 amino acids long. The V gene end was trimmed by 0 bases and the J gene end by 3 bases; junction bases not matched to a gene: 0. This CDR3 is CASSLAREGYNEQFF. The CDR3 region has the DNA TGTGCCAGCAGCTTAGCGCGGGAGGGCTACAATGAGCAGTTCTTC.

This clonotype was seen at least ten times. The chain uses TRBV29-1 and TRBJ2-7; no firm D call. Per the germline V gene, CDR1 is SQVTM and CDR2 is ANQGSEA. The CDR3 covers 12 residues. Trimming left V 7 bases short and J 4 bases short, with 14 bases between. DNA for the CDR3: TGCAGCGGGACGACCTCCCCTTACGAGCAGTACTTC. Translation gives CSGTTSPYEQYF.

The chain uses TRBV11-2 and TRBJ2-3; D call uncertain. Per germline, CDR1 SGHAT and CDR2 FQNNGV. The CDR3 sequence is 16 residues long. Trimming took 1 base from V and 1 from J, leaving 12 bases between them. CDR3 nucleotide sequence: TGTGCCAGCAGCTTAGTATGGTCTGGGCGCACAGATACGCAGTATTTT. Its translation: CASSLVWSGRTDTQYF.

The chain recombines TRBV12-3 or TRBV12-4 with TRBJ2-1; 10 nucleotides agree with TRBD2. The CDR3 extends over 15 amino acids. V dropped 5 bases and J dropped 3; count of bases not matched to a gene: 4. The CDR3 bases are TGTGCCAGCAGTCCAAGCGGGAGGGACTACAATGAGCAGTTCTTC. Residues: CASSPSGRDYNEQFF.

This clonotype has more than one count but fewer than ten. The V and J genes are TRBV6-1 and TRBJ1-1, with 8 bases matching TRBD1. Germline V gene data show CDR1 as MNHNS and CDR2 as SASEGT. CDR3 length: 14 amino acids. V lost 8 bases to trimming and J lost 0 bases; unmatched junction nucleotides: 5. CDR3 loop: CASWDRIMNTEAFF. The CDR3 region has the DNA TGTGCCAGCTGGGACAGGATCATGAACACTGAAGCTTTCTTT.

The chain combines TRBV12-3 or TRBV12-4 with TRBJ1-2, with 9 positions matching TRBD1. V trimming: 5 bases; J trimming: 3 bases; junction bases outside the gene matches: 7. The CDR3 is 15 residues long. The CDR3 region has the DNA TGTGCCAGCAGTCTTTTGACAGGGGGTGACTATGGCTACACCTTC. Protein sequence: CASSLLTGGDYGYTF.

The table lists this clonotype with a few counts. V usage is TRBV6-2 or TRBV6-3 and J usage is TRBJ2-1; 10 nucleotides line up with TRBD2. Germline-derived CDR1 and CDR2 are MNHEY and SVGEGT. Trimming removed 2 bases from V and 0 bases from J; junction bases left unmatched: 19. This CDR3 comprises 22 residues. The CDR3 DNA follows: TGTGCCAGCAGTTACACTGGGGGTAGCGGGAGGAGAGTGGTGGGCTCCTACAATGAGCAGTTCTTC. Amino acid sequence: CASSYTGGSGRRVVGSYNEQFF.

This chain connects TRBV7-2 to TRBJ1-1, with D uncertain. With 2 bases removed from V and 3 bases from J, the gap between germline ends came to 10 bases. CDR1 is SGHTA and CDR2 is FQGNSA in the germline V gene. This CDR3 has 14 residues. The CDR3 here is CASSLSPLYTEAFF. In DNA, the CDR3 is TGTGCCAGCAGCTTATCCCCCCTATACACTGAAGCTTTCTTT.

The rearrangement links TRBV2 to TRBJ2-7; perhaps TRBD1 as D (6 bases). The CDR3 covers 15 residues. CDR1 and CDR2 (germline): SNHLY, FYNNEI. Trimming shortened V by 5 bases and J by 4 bases, and 18 bases separated the two germline ends. The CDR3 here is CASSKPIQGWYEQYF. Here the CDR3 DNA reads TGTGCCAGCAGTAAACCGATTCAGGGGTGGTACGAGCAGTACTTC.